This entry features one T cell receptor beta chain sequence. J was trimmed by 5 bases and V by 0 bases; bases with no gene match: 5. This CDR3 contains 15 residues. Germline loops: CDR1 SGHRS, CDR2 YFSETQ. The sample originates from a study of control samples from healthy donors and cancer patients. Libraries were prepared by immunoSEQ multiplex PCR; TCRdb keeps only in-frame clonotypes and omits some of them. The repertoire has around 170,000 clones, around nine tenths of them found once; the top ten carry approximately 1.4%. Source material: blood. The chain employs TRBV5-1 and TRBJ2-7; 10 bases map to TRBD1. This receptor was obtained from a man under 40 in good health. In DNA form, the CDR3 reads TGCGCCAGCAGCTTGGTAGGGACAGGGGTGAACGAGCAGTACTTC. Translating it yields CASSLVGTGVNEQYF.